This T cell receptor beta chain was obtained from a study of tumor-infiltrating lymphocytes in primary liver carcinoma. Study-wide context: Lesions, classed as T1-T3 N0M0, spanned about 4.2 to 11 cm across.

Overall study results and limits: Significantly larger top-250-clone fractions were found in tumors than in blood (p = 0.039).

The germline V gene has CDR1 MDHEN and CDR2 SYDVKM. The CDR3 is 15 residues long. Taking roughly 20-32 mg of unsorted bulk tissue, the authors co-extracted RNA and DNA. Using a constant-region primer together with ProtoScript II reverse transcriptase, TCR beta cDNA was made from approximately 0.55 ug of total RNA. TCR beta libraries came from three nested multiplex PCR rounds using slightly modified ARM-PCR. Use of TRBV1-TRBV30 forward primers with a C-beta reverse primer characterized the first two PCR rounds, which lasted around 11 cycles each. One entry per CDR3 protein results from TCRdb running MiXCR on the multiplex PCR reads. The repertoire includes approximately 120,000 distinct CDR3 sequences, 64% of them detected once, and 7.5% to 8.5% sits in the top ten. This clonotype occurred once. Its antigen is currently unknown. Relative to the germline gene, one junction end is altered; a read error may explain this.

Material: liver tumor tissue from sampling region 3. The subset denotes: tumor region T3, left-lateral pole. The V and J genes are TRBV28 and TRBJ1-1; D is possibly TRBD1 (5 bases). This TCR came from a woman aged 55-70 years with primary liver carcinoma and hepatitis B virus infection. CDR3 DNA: TGTGCCAGCAGTTTAATGGGGCGGCCGAACACTAAAGCTTTCTTT. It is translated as CASSLMGRPNTKAFF.